One and the same sample provided the 3 T cell receptor beta chains below, sequenced in a study of shared clonotypes between healthy human individuals (dated by TCRdb to 2018 to 2021). The library relied on the immunoSEQ multiplex PCR assay. TCRdb carries this immuneACCESS record with in-frame sequences only. Its versions omit some clonotypes, under half of them owing to an unresolved V gene in the studies checked, with the rest unexplained. This sample is represented by millions of clones; just over 90% of them were singletons. The ten largest account for roughly 0.13% of the sample. Sequenced material: naive CD4+ T cells sorted from blood. In the paper's terms, the cell subset or site label means: CD45RA+ positively selected. The receptors shown here come from a man between 18 and 35 years old in good health.

The genes are TRBV10-1 and TRBJ1-1, with D perhaps TRBD1 (5 bases). V was shortened by 6 bases and J by 5 bases, with 13 bases between the two germline ends. This CDR3 has 13 amino acids. CDR1 is WNHNN, CDR2 SYGVQD, per germline (reference sequence). The CDR3 is CASSQQVTTEAFF. CDR3 DNA: TGCGCCAGCAGCCAACAGGTTACAACTGAAGCTTTCTTT.

The rearrangement joins TRBV7-9 to TRBJ2-1, with 8 bases that match TRBD2. Trimming cost V 6 bases and J 8 bases; bases outside gene matches: 12. The CDR3 loop spans 15 amino acids. Germline V gene sequence: CDR1 SEHNR, CDR2 FQNEAQ (reference sequence). CDR3 residues: CASSREGRLADEQFF. The CDR3 bases are TGTGCCAGCAGTCGGGAGGGGCGACTGGCCGATGAGCAGTTCTTC.

The sample holds a few counts of this clone. This chain joins TRBV4-1 and TRBJ1-5; D unclear. This CDR3 spans 14 amino acids. The germline V gene encodes CDR1 MGHRA and CDR2 YSYEKL. V lost 0 bases and J 6 bases, leaving 9 bases between the germline ends. The CDR3 protein is CASSQENGVQPQHF. In nucleotides, the CDR3 is TGCGCCAGCAGCCAAGAGAACGGGGTTCAGCCCCAGCATTTT.